This T cell receptor (beta chain) was sequenced during a study of regulatory T cells in long-lasting Graves disease (dated by TCRdb to the early 2020s). Turning to the overall study: Persistent Graves' disease was defined as persistently positive TSH receptor autoantibodies together with antithyroid drug treatment for over 5 years. This study used TCR sequencing and RNA sequencing of peripheral blood to compare persistent Graves' disease patients against newly diagnosed Graves' disease patients. The study was registered as a clinical trial and conducted in China. A total of around 35 samples underwent TCR sequencing: 13 from persistent and around 20 from newly diagnosed Graves' disease patients. Persistent Graves' disease patients in the clinical cohort had taken antithyroid drugs for roughly ten years on average. Summary of the overall study and its limitations: Persistent disease showed preferential use of TRBV28, TRBJ1-2 and TRBJ2-5, whereas newly diagnosed disease favored TRBV20-1 and TRBJ2-1. Compared with newly diagnosed patients, persistent Graves' disease patients had lower TCR Shannon entropy and fewer highly expanded clones, which suggests clonal expansion. Only the TCR beta chain was sequenced and analyzed. Persistent patients shared more public clonotypes among themselves (fewer than 3,000) than newly diagnosed patients did (approximately 970). The study examined only peripheral blood because the primary lesion, thyroid tissue, could not be accessed. The small sample size was acknowledged by the authors as a limitation that may reduce accuracy.

Library creation used multiplex PCR. Sequencing took place on an Illumina HiSeq 4000. CDR3 regions were amplified by Arm-PCR with iRepertoire HTBI primers to construct TCR beta libraries. Before sequencing, the PCR products went through gel purification. For the original study's pipeline: Across samples, 55 to 80 TRBV and roughly 13 TRBJ segments were identified and used for gene usage analysis of CDR3 amino acid clonotypes. COPE and FqMerger were used to merge filtered high-quality paired reads into contigs. BLAST was used to align contigs to the IMGT TRBV, TRBD and TRBJ reference genes, and CDR3 was defined following IMGT. Any clonotype with a frequency above 0.1% was counted as a highly expanded clone. Shannon entropy served as the measure of repertoire diversity, while the Gini coefficient captured V-J evenness. A clonotype was considered public if more than one individual shared it. TCRdb reprocessing: public reads trimmed at Q25 with fastp, clones called with MiXCR, in-frame beta chains kept. Rows are combined by CDR3 protein, so each entry shows the most common genes and DNA. What appears here as the V and J calls and clone size reflects TCRdb's work, not the paper's. For this sample the table gives roughly 500,000 distinct CDR3 sequences, of which 20% to 25% were detected only once. Of the sample, roughly 7.1% is held by the ten largest clones.

The time point label of this sample denotes: persistent/refractory GD, antithyroid drugs over 5 years with positive TRAb. For both TCR sequencing and RNA sequencing, RNA was extracted from PBMCs using TRIzol. The diagnosis of Graves' disease was made according to American Thyroid Association guidelines. Recruitment of patients was carried out at an endocrinology department in Xi'an, China. Each patient gave approximately 8.8 milliliters of peripheral blood, collected in an EDTA anticoagulant tube. Ficoll Paque Plus density gradient separation was used to isolate PBMCs, and no additional T cell sorting was done. An Agilent 2100 Bioanalyzer and agarose gel were used to check RNA quality, and a NanoDrop 2000 was used to measure RNA concentration. V and J are trimmed by 0 bases and 2 bases, and the gene matches miss 5 bases of the junction. According to the germline V gene, CDR1 reads SGHRS and CDR2 reads YFSETQ. CDR3 length: 15 amino acids, cysteine to phenylalanine. The retained sequence is limited to the CDR3, 45 bases, with the frame set at the first base.

As regards this clonotype: Its cognate antigen has yet to be identified. No clone much larger than this one lies a single base away; base qualities are absent.

The chain links TRBV5-1 with TRBJ2-7; 7 bases in the junction line up with TRBD1. The sequencing used peripheral blood mononuclear cells (PBMCs), collected when the disease was refractory, from a patient treated with antithyroid drugs. The receptor was derived from a female donor with Graves disease. The DNA sequence reads TGCGCCAGCAGCTTGGGGACAGGACTCACCTACGAGCAGTACTTC. Translated, it reads CASSLGTGLTYEQYF.